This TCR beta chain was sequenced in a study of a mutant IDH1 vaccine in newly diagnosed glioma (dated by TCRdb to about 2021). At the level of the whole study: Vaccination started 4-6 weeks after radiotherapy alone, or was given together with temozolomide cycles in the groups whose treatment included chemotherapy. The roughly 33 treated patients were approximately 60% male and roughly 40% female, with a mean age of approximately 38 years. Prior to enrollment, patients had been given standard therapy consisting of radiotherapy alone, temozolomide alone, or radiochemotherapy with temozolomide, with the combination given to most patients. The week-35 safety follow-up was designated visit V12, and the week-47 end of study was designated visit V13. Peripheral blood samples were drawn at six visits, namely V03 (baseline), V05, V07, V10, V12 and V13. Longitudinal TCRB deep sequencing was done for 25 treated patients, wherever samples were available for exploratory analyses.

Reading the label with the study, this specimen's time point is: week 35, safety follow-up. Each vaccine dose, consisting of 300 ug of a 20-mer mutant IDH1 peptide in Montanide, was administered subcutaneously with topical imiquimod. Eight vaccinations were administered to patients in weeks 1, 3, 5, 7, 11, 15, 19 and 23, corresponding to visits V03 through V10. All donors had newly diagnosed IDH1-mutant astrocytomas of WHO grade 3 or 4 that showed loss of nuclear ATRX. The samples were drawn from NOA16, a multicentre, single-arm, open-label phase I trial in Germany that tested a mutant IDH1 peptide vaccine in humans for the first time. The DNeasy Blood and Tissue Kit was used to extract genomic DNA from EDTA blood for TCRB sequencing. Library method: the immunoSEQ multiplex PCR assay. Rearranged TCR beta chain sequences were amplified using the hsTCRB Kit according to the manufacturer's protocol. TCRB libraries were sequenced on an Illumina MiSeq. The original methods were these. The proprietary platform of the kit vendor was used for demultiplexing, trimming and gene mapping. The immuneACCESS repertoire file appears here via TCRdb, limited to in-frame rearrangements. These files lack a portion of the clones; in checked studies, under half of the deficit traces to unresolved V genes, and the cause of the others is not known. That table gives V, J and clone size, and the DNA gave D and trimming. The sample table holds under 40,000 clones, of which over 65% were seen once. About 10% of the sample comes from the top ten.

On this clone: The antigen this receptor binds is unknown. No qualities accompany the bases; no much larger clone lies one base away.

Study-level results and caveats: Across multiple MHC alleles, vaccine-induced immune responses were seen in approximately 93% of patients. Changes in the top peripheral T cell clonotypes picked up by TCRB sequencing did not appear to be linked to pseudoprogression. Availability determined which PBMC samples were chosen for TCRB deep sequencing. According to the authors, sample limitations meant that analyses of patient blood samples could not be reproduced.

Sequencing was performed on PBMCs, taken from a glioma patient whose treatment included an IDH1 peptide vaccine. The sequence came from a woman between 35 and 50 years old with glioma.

This receptor has the CDR3 CASSELGRGEAFF. The DNA sequence follows: TGTGCCAGCAGTGAATTGGGCAGGGGGGAAGCTTTCTTT. The V and J genes are TRBV25-1 and TRBJ1-1; 7 bases in the junction line up with TRBD1. The CDR1 and CDR2 encoded by the germline V gene are MGHDK and SYGVNS. Trimming removed 1 base from V and 8 bases from J; the gene matches leave 4 bases unexplained. The CDR3, from cysteine to phenylalanine, totals 13 residues. Only the CDR3 DNA is retained, 39 bases long and in frame from the first base.